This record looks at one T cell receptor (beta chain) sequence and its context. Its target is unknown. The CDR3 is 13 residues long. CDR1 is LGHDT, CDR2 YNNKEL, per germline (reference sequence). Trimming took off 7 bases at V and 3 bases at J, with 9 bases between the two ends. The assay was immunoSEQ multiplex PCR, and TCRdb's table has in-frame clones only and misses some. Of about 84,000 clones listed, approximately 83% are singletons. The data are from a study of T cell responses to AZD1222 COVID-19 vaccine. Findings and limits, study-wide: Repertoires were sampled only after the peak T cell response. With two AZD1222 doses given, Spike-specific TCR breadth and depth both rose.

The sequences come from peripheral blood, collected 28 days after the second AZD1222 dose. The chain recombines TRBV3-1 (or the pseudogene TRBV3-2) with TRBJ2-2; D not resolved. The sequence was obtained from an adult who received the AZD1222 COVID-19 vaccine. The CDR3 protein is CASTNVDTGELFF. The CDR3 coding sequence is TGTGCCAGCACCAACGTTGACACCGGGGAGCTGTTTTTT.